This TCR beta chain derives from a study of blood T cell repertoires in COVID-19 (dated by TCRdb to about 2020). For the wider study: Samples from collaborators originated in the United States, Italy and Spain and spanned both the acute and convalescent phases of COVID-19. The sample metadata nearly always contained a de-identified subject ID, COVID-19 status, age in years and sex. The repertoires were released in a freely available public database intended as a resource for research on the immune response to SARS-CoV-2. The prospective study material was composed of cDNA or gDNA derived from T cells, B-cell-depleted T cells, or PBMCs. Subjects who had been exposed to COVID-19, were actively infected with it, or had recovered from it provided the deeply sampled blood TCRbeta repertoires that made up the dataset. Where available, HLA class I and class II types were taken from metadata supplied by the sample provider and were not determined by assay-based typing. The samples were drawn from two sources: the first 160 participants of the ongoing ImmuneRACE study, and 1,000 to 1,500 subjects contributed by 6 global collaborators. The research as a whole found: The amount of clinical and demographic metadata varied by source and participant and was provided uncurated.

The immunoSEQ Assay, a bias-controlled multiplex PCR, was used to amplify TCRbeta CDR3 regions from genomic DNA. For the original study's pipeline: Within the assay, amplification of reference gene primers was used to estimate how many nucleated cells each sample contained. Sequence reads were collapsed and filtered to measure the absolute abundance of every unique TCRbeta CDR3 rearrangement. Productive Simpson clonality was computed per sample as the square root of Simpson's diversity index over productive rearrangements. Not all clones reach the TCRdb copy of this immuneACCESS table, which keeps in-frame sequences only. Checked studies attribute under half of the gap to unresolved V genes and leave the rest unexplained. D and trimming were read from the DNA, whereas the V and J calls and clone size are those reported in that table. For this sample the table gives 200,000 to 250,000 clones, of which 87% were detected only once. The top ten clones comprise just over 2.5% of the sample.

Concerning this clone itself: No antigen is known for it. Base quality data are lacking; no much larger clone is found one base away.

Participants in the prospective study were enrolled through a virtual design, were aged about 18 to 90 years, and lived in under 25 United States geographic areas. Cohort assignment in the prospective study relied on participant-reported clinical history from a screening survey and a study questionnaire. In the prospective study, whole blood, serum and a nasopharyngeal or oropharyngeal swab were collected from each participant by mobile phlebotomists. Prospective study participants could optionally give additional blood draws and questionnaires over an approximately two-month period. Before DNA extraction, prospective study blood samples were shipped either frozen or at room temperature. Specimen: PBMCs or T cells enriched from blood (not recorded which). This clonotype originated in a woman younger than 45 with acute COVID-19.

The CDR3 loop reads CASSPQEGRDQPQHF. Here is the DNA: TGTGCCAGCTCACCACAAGAGGGCAGAGATCAGCCCCAGCATTTT. The chain uses TRBV18 and TRBJ1-5, with the D gene too uncertain to name. V and J are truncated by 1 base and 5 bases respectively, leaving an intervening sequence of 12 bases. Taken from cysteine to phenylalanine, the CDR3 has 15 residues. Left in the record is the CDR3 DNA by itself, 45 bases read in frame from the first base. According to the germline V gene, CDR1 reads KGHSH and CDR2 reads LQKENI. The CDR3, completed at both ends by the reference TRBV18 and TRBJ1-5 genes, gives the full variable domain NAGVMQNPRHLVRRRGQEARLRCSPMKGHSHVYWYRQLPEEGLKFMVYLQKENIIDESGMPKERFSAEFPKEGPSILRIQQVVRGDSAAYFCASSPQEGRDQPQHFGDGTRLSIL.